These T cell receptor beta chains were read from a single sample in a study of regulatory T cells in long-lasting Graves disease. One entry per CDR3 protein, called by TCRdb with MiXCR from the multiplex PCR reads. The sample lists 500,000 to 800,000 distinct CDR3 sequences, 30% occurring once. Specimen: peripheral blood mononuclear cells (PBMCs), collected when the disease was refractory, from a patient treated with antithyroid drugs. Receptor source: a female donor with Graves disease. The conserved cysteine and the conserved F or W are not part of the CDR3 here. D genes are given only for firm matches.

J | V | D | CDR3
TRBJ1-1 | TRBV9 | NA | ASSVVPGAVMNTEAF
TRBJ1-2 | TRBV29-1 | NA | SVEPREGHGYT
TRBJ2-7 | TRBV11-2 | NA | ASSSSGTQTEQY
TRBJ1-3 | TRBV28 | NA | ASSFSQQPSGNTIY
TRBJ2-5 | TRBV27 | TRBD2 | ASSPRTSAQETQY
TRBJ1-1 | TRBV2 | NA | ASSEVRSGEAF
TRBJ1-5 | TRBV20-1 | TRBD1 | SVRKQGRQPQH
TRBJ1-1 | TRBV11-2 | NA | ASDGINTEAF
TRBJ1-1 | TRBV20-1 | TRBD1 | SARDSPYLRGDEAF
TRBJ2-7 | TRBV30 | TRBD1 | AWMDRAEQY
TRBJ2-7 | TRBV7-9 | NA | ASSHQGEGPYYEQY
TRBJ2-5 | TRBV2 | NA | ASSMGVGGPKETQY